This note documents a single T cell receptor beta chain sequence. What it recognizes is unknown. This specimen comes from a study of T cell repertoires in cytomegalovirus infection. Across the study: CMV infection and matching HLA type were both indicated by public TCR beta signatures. Study-wide points: Of the TCR beta families, the public ones yielded a cumulative frequency that identified carriers of CMV plus the relevant HLA. What dominated the ex vivo response were HLA-C-restricted CMV-specific TCR beta clonotypes.

Each CDR3 protein is one row after TCRdb ran MiXCR on the reads. Of about 900,000 distinct CDR3 sequences detected, roughly 30% appear once; the ten largest clones hold over 12%. Per germline, CDR1 KGHDR and CDR2 SFDVKD. This CDR3 spans 15 amino acids. Trimming took 2 bases from V and 4 from J, leaving 11 bases between them. The sequenced sample was cultured CD8+ T cells from PBMCs, obtained from culture after CMV antigen stimulation. This receptor was obtained from a human donor in good health (CMV status not recorded). Some clones in this sample may be carry-over from other donors' samples. V is TRBV24-1 and J is TRBJ1-5; no clear D. CDR3 region: CATSDWTGGNQPQHF. Here the CDR3 DNA reads TGTGCCACCAGTGATTGGACGGGAGGGAATCAGCCCCAGCATTTT.